Presented here are 21 T cell receptor beta chains from one specimen sequenced in a study of shared clonotypes between healthy human individuals. Profiling relied on immunoSEQ multiplex PCR, and the TCRdb table lists in-frame clones only, not all of them. The sample carries some 2,000,000 clones, roughly 95% recorded once. The sample consisted of naive CD4+ T cells sorted from blood. The sample's subset: CD45RA+ positively selected. The receptors derive from a man between 18 and 29 years old in good health.

The V and J genes are TRBV6-5 and TRBJ2-2; tentatively, D is TRBD1 or TRBD2 (5 bases each). Trimming took off 0 bases at V and 6 bases at J, with 11 bases between the two ends. Germline V gene data show CDR1 as MNHEY and CDR2 as SVGAGI. CDR3 length equals 15 residues. Here the CDR3 DNA reads TGTGCCAGCAGTTACTCTCCAGGGACCGCCGGGGAGCTGTTTTTT. Its translation: CASSYSPGTAGELFF.

DNA for the CDR3: TGTGCCAGCAGCCCGGGCGGGGTTTTGGGGAACACTGAAGCTTTCTTT. This codes for CASSPGGVLGNTEAFF. The chain employs TRBV5-6 and TRBJ1-1, with unresolved D. The CDR3 is 16 amino acids. Between the trimmed V and J ends, which lost 4 bases and 1 base, there was a span of 17 bases. Germline CDR1 SGHDT, CDR2 YYEEEE. Using reference TRBV5-6 and TRBJ1-1 for the parts outside the CDR3, the full variable domain is DAGVTQSPTHLIKTRGQQVTLRCSPKSGHDTVSWYQQALGQGPQFIFQYYEEEERQRGNFPDRFSGHQFPNYSSELNVNALLLGDSALYLCASSPGGVLGNTEAFFGQGTRLTVV.

This rearrangement joins TRBV28 to TRBJ1-1; 8 nucleotides agree with TRBD1. CDR3 size: 15 residues. J was trimmed by 4 bases and V by 6 bases; bases with no gene match: 10. CDR1 is MDHEN, CDR2 SYDVKM, per germline. The CDR3 reads CASSPPPGQGTEAFF. In DNA, the CDR3 is TGTGCCAGCAGCCCACCGCCTGGACAGGGCACTGAAGCTTTCTTT.

The chain recombines TRBV11-2 with TRBJ1-6, with 9 bases fitting TRBD1. The CDR3 has 15 residues. V was pared by 4 bases and J by 7 bases, with 5 bases of the junction left unmatched. The germline CDR1 and CDR2 sequences are SGHAT and FQNNGV. In DNA, the CDR3 is TGTGCCAGCAGCTCCTACAGGGGGCACAATTCACCCCTCCACTTT. Its translation is CASSSYRGHNSPLHF.

This clone was recorded a few times. This chain uses TRBV2 with TRBJ1-5; TRBD1 aligns across 7 bases. Germline CDR1 SNHLY, CDR2 FYNNEI. V lost 5 bases and J lost 1; bases outside the gene matches: 5. This CDR3 region has 15 residues. CDR3 sequence reads: CASSFRQGSNQPQHF. The CDR3 DNA sequence: TGTGCCAGCAGTTTCAGACAGGGAAGCAATCAGCCCCAGCATTTT.

J is TRBJ1-6 and V is TRBV30; D is possibly TRBD1 (5 bases). The V gene's germline CDR1 is GTSNPN and CDR2 SVGIG (reference sequence). The CDR3 has 13 residues. V dropped 5 bases and J dropped 8 bases, with 13 bases sitting between them. CDR3 sequence: CAWAKQVDSPLHF. The CDR3 region has the DNA TGTGCCTGGGCCAAACAGGTAGATTCACCCCTCCACTTT.

The CDR3 is CAWTQGRQDQPQHF. The DNA of the CDR3 is TGTGCCTGGACGCAGGGGAGGCAGGATCAGCCCCAGCATTTT. The genes are TRBV30 and TRBJ1-5; D is possibly TRBD1 (6 bases). The CDR3 covers 14 residues. CDR1 and CDR2 from the germline V gene are GTSNPN and SVGIG (reference sequence). Trimming pared 4 bases from V and 5 bases from J, leaving 15 bases between.

This chain uses TRBV10-3 with TRBJ1-1; D perhaps matches TRBD1 (6 bases). Trimming stripped 4 bases from V and 6 bases from J, with 18 bases between. This CDR3 has 15 amino acids. The germline gives CDR1 ENHRY, CDR2 SYGVKD. CDR3 sequence reads: CAISVLQGGRAEAFF. CDR3 DNA sequence: TGTGCCATCAGTGTACTGCAAGGGGGGAGGGCTGAAGCTTTCTTT.

V is TRBV5-1 and J is TRBJ2-5; D is perhaps TRBD1 or TRBD2 (5 bases each). Germline V gene lookup returns CDR1 SGHRS and CDR2 YFSETQ. Trimming pared 5 bases from V and 5 bases from J, leaving 10 bases between. CDR3 length equals 12 residues. The CDR3 nucleotides are TGCGCCAGCAGGACAGAGGGGGAGACCCAGTACTTC. It yields the protein CASRTEGETQYF. The whole variable domain, filled in from reference TRBV5-1 and TRBJ2-5, reads KAGVTQTPRYLIKTRGQQVTLSCSPISGHRSVSWYQQTPGQGLQFLFEYFSETQRNKGNFPGRFSGRQFSNSRSEMNVSTLELGDSALYLCASRTEGETQYFGPGTRLLVL.

The CDR3 DNA follows: TGCGCCAGCAGCCAAGAAGGGGACAAGAGCACAGATACGCAGTATTTT. Translated: CASSQEGDKSTDTQYF. This chain connects TRBV4-1 to TRBJ2-3; tentative D call: TRBD1 (6 bases). Germline CDR1 and CDR2: MGHRA and YSYEKL. Trimming removed 0 bases from V and 0 bases from J, with 10 bases in between. This CDR3 spans 16 amino acids.

V gene TRBV5-1 combines with J gene TRBJ2-1; a possible D gene is TRBD2 (7 bases). Germline loops: CDR1 SGHRS, CDR2 YFSETQ. The V gene lost 4 bases and the J gene lost 6 bases, with 20 bases spanning the gap. The CDR3 runs to 16 residues. The CDR3 loop reads CASSPRVGGVGNEQFF. In DNA, the CDR3 is TGCGCCAGCAGCCCCCGAGTAGGGGGGGTAGGCAATGAGCAGTTCTTC.

The chain joins TRBV5-1 to TRBJ2-1; D call uncertain. The CDR3 extends over 12 amino acids. With 1 base removed from V and 6 bases from J, the gap between germline ends came to 5 bases. Germline V gene data show CDR1 as SGHRS and CDR2 as YFSETQ. The CDR3 DNA follows: TGCGCCAGCAGCTTGATTGTCAATGAGCAGTTCTTC. It yields the protein CASSLIVNEQFF.

This sequence joins TRBV11-2 and TRBJ2-4; D possibly matches TRBD1 or TRBD2 (6 bases each). The length of the CDR3 is 15 residues. The germline CDR1 and CDR2 sequences are SGHAT and FQNNGV. V lost 3 bases and J lost 2, with 11 bases in between. The CDR3 DNA reads TGTGCCAGCAGCTTGGGGGCGGGGACCAAAAACATTCAGTACTTC. Residues: CASSLGAGTKNIQYF.

This clone was seen once. The rearrangement links TRBV7-2 to TRBJ2-7; maybe TRBD2 (5 bases). The germline V gene encodes CDR1 SGHTA and CDR2 FQGNSA. There are 16 residues in the CDR3. Trimming left V 5 bases short and J 5 bases short, with 22 bases between. CDR3 loop: CASSPRMAGFPNEQYF. CDR3 bases: TGTGCCAGCAGCCCCCGAATGGCGGGCTTTCCTAACGAGCAGTACTTC.

V gene TRBV6-1 combines with J gene TRBJ2-7, with 12 nucleotides matching TRBD1. The CDR3 is 13 residues long. The germline V gene encodes CDR1 MNHNS and CDR2 SASEGT. The trim removed 11 bases at V and 9 bases at J, leaving 11 bases unmatched. CDR3 sequence: CAGRDRGQYRQYF. The CDR3 bases are TGTGCCGGCCGGGACAGGGGGCAATATCGGCAGTACTTC.

The sample holds a few counts of this clone. The same CDR3 can be traced to other DNA sequences in this sample. The chain links TRBV5-1 to TRBJ2-7, with D possibly TRBD1 on 5 matching bases. The length of the CDR3 is 12 residues. V gave up 4 bases and J gave up 3 bases, with 8 bases separating them. Germline V lookup: CDR1 SGHRS, CDR2 YFSETQ. CDR3 residues: CASSRDSYEQYF. Here the CDR3 DNA reads TGCGCCAGCAGCAGAGACAGCTACGAGCAGTACTTC.

The genes are TRBV4-3 and TRBJ1-1, with TRBD1 matching over 11 bases. This CDR3 comprises 17 residues. Germline trimming cut 0 bases from V and 5 bases from J; bases unmatched to any gene: 8. The germline V gene has CDR1 LGHNA and CDR2 YSLEER. The CDR3 region has the DNA TGCGCCAGCAGCCAAGAGGGGGCCGGGACAGGGGGAACTGAAGCTTTCTTT. Residues: CASSQEGAGTGGTEAFF.

The CDR3 DNA reads as TGTGCCAGCAGCTTAGATGGCCGGGGACGGGAGACCCAGTACTTC. Translating it yields CASSLDGRGRETQYF. This chain joins TRBV11-3 and TRBJ2-5; D possibly uses TRBD1 or TRBD2 (5 bases each). Trimming took 0 bases from V and 5 from J, leaving 13 bases between them. CDR1 is SGHNT and CDR2 is YENEEA in the germline V gene. This CDR3 is 15 amino acids long. Using reference TRBV11-3 and TRBJ2-5 for the parts outside the CDR3, the full variable domain is EAGVVQSPRYKIIEKKQPVAFWCNPISGHNTLYWYLQNLGQGPELLIRYENEEAVDDSQLPKDRFSAERLKGVDSTLKIQPAELGDSAVYLCASSLDGRGRETQYFGPGTRLLVL.

The chain employs TRBV11-2 and TRBJ2-7, with 8 bases lining up with TRBD2. Germline V gene data show CDR1 as SGHAT and CDR2 as FQNNGV. The CDR3 runs to 13 residues. J was trimmed by 12 bases and V by 5 bases; bases with no gene match: 12. The CDR3 spells CASSRLLAGGWYF. In DNA form, the CDR3 reads TGTGCCAGCAGCCGCCTCCTGGCGGGGGGATGGTACTTC. Combining the CDR3 with reference TRBV11-2 and TRBJ2-7 gives the whole variable domain EAGVAQSPRYKIIEKRQSVAFWCNPISGHATLYWYQQILGQGPKLLIQFQNNGVVDDSQLPKDRFSAERLKGVDSTLKIQPAKLEDSAVYLCASSRLLAGGWYFGPGTRLTVT.

V is TRBV9 and J is TRBJ1-6, with a tentative D call TRBD1 (5 bases). The CDR3 runs 15 residues. Trimming took 0 bases from V and 6 from J, leaving 10 bases between them. Germline assignment: CDR1 SGDLS and CDR2 YYNGEE. The CDR3 loop reads CASSVGDSTNSPLHF. The CDR3 nucleotides read TGTGCCAGCAGCGTAGGAGACAGTACTAATTCACCCCTCCACTTT.

This chain links TRBV6-1 with TRBJ1-2, with D unclear. Germline V lookup: CDR1 MNHNS, CDR2 SASEGT. With 0 bases removed from V and 8 bases from J, the gap between germline ends came to 7 bases. The CDR3 has 12 amino acids. The CDR3 coding sequence is TGTGCCAGCAGTGAAGCTTCCTTCGGCTACACCTTC. Protein product: CASSEASFGYTF.